This is a list of T cell receptor beta chains from one sample in a study of OX40 agonist ivuxolimab in advanced cancers. Only in-frame clones appear in the TCRdb table, and some are missing; sequencing was by immunoSEQ multiplex PCR. The profile covers 25,000 to 35,000 clones, with 65% to 80% appearing a single time and approximately 24% taken by the ten largest. This specimen was CD4+ or CD8+ T cells sorted from blood, taken in a trial of the OX40 agonist ivuxolimab. These receptors all stem from an adult with an advanced solid tumor such as melanoma, head and neck, liver or kidney cancer. Each CDR3 is given with its conserved first and last residue. The D gene is left open where the match is weak. Expanded clones are given a class, and other clones once, few, many or no size at all.

size: once; D: -; J: TRBJ1-1; V: TRBV6-5; DNA: TGTGCCAGCAGTCCGCTCCAGACATTGGGGACTGAAGCTTTCTTT; CDR3: CASSPLQTLGTEAFF
size: -; D: -; J: TRBJ2-1; V: TRBV7-9; DNA: TGTGCCAGCAGCTCCCGCATCTACAATGAGCAGTTCTTC; CDR3: CASSSRIYNEQFF
size: few; D: TRBD1; J: TRBJ1-5; V: TRBV28; DNA: TGTGCCAGCAGTTTTTTCAGGGGGACGAGTCAGCCCCAGCATTTT; CDR3: CASSFFRGTSQPQHF
size: -; D: -; J: TRBJ2-1; V: TRBV6-1; DNA: TGTGCCAGCGGACCCACCTACAATGAGCAGTTCTTC; CDR3: CASGPTYNEQFF
size: -; D: -; J: TRBJ1-2; V: TRBV5-6; DNA: TGTGCCAGCAGCTTGAAAAGGGCTAACTATGGCTACACCTTC; CDR3: CASSLKRANYGYTF
size: -; D: -; J: TRBJ2-3; V: TRBV20-1; DNA: TGCAGTGCTAAGCCCCCTACGCAGTATTTT; CDR3: CSAKPPTQYF
size: -; D: TRBD2; J: TRBJ2-1; V: TRBV7-9; DNA: TGTGCCAGCACCCTAGCGGGGGGGATCTACAATGAGCAGTTCTTC; CDR3: CASTLAGGIYNEQFF
size: -; D: -; J: TRBJ1-3; V: TRBV28; DNA: TGTGCCAGCAGCCTGACAACCTCTGGAAACACCATATATTTT; CDR3: CASSLTTSGNTIYF
size: -; D: -; J: TRBJ1-1; V: TRBV5-1; DNA: TGCGCCAGCGGCCCGGGGGTGAGCTCCACTGAAGCTTTCTTT; CDR3: CASGPGVSSTEAFF
size: -; D: -; J: TRBJ1-5; V: TRBV6-1; DNA: TGTGCCAGCAGTGAATATCGGCAGGGAAAGGATAGCAATCAGCCCCAGCATTTT; CDR3: CASSEYRQGKDSNQPQHF
size: -; D: -; J: TRBJ1-3; V: TRBV4-1; DNA: TGCGCCAGCAGCCAAGATTTGTCAGTCTCTGGAAACACCATATATTTT; CDR3: CASSQDLSVSGNTIYF
size: -; D: TRBD1; J: TRBJ1-1; V: TRBV27; DNA: TGTGCCAGCAGTTTCCAGGGGGACACTGAAGCTTTCTTT; CDR3: CASSFQGDTEAFF
size: -; D: -; J: TRBJ1-1; V: TRBV2; DNA: TGTGCCAGCAGCGGACAGAAGAACACTGAAGCTTTCTTT; CDR3: CASSGQKNTEAFF
size: -; D: -; J: TRBJ1-1; V: TRBV25-1; DNA: TGTGCCAGCAGTGGATACTCTGAAGCTTTCTTT; CDR3: CASSGYSEAFF
size: -; D: -; J: TRBJ2-1; V: TRBV2; DNA: TGTGCCAGCAGATTATACAATGAGCAGTTCTTC; CDR3: CASRLYNEQFF
size: -; D: -; J: TRBJ2-3; V: TRBV5-1; DNA: TGCGCCAGCAGCTTGTCGGGGTTCACAGATACGCAGTATTTT; CDR3: CASSLSGFTDTQYF
size: -; D: TRBD1; J: TRBJ2-2; V: TRBV19; DNA: TGTGCCAGTAGAATCGGGACAGGTAACACCGGGGAGCTGTTTTTT; CDR3: CASRIGTGNTGELFF
size: -; D: TRBD2; J: TRBJ2-1; V: TRBV9; DNA: TGTGCCAGCAGCGGGGGACTATCCTACAATGAGCAGTTCTTC; CDR3: CASSGGLSYNEQFF
size: -; D: -; J: TRBJ2-7; V: TRBV10-3; DNA: TGTGCCATCGGACTGAGCTACGAGCAGTACTTC; CDR3: CAIGLSYEQYF
size: -; D: -; J: TRBJ2-5; V: TRBV5-4; DNA: TGTGCCAGCAGCTATCCGGGACCAGAGACCCAGTACTTC; CDR3: CASSYPGPETQYF
size: -; D: -; J: TRBJ2-5; V: TRBV29-1; DNA: TGCAGCGTCGCTACAGGGATGGGGGAGACCCAGTACTTC; CDR3: CSVATGMGETQYF
size: -; D: -; J: TRBJ1-4; V: TRBV5-1; DNA: TGCGCCAGCAGCCCCATGGGGGAACCAACTAATGAAAAACTGTTTTTT; CDR3: CASSPMGEPTNEKLFF
size: -; D: -; J: TRBJ2-3; V: TRBV5-4; DNA: TGTGCCAGCAGCTTGGGGGGGGGCGCTTTTAGCACAGATACGCAGTATTTT; CDR3: CASSLGGGAFSTDTQYF
size: -; D: -; J: TRBJ1-5; V: TRBV30; DNA: TGTGCCTGGAGTTCAGGACAGCCCAATCAGCCCCAGCATTTT; CDR3: CAWSSGQPNQPQHF
size: once; D: TRBD1; J: TRBJ1-2; V: TRBV5-1; DNA: TGCGCCAGCAGCTTGCTCTTGACAGGGGGCAACTATGGCTACACCTTC; CDR3: CASSLLLTGGNYGYTF
size: -; D: TRBD2; J: TRBJ2-3; V: TRBV11-3; DNA: TGTGCCAGCAGCCATGGGAACGGGGGGAGCACAGATACGCAGTATTTT; CDR3: CASSHGNGGSTDTQYF
size: -; D: TRBD1; J: TRBJ2-6; V: TRBV19; DNA: TGTGCCAGTAGTACTTATCAGGGGGCTGGGGCCAACGTCCTGACTTTC; CDR3: CASSTYQGAGANVLTF
size: once; D: -; J: TRBJ1-6; V: TRBV30; DNA: TGTGCCTGGGAGGGGAGCTCCTATAATTCACCCCTCCACTTT; CDR3: CAWEGSSYNSPLHF
size: -; D: -; J: TRBJ2-7; V: TRBV18; DNA: TGTGCCAGCTCACCCGGGACATCGGGGGTGTGGGAGCAGTACTTC; CDR3: CASSPGTSGVWEQYF
size: -; D: -; J: TRBJ2-1; V: TRBV29-1; DNA: TGCAGCGTCCCCACGTCAGGTTTGTTTGAGCAGTTCTTC; CDR3: CSVPTSGLFEQFF
size: -; D: -; J: TRBJ1-2; V: TRBV2; DNA: TGTGCCAGCAGTGATCCCTTGCAAAACTATGGCTACACCTTC; CDR3: CASSDPLQNYGYTF
size: -; D: -; J: TRBJ2-2; V: TRBV9; DNA: TGTGCCAGCAGCAAAACACCGAACACCGGGGAGCTGTTTTTT; CDR3: CASSKTPNTGELFF
size: -; D: -; J: TRBJ2-5; V: TRBV6-6; DNA: TGTGCCAGCAGAAATTTCGGGACGATGAAAGAGACCCAGTACTTC; CDR3: CASRNFGTMKETQYF
size: -; D: -; J: TRBJ1-1; V: TRBV7-6; DNA: TGTGCCAGCAGCTCTCCGGGGAGGGGATTCTCCACTGAAGCTTTCTTT; CDR3: CASSSPGRGFSTEAFF
size: -; D: TRBD1; J: TRBJ1-2; V: TRBV29-1; DNA: TGCAGCGTTGAGACAGGGGCCGGGAGGGGCTACACCTTC; CDR3: CSVETGAGRGYTF
size: -; D: -; J: TRBJ1-1; V: TRBV6-5; DNA: TGTGCCAGCAAACCGGATGGAATTGGGACTGAAGCTTTCTTT; CDR3: CASKPDGIGTEAFF
size: -; D: -; J: TRBJ2-2; V: TRBV2; DNA: TGTGCCAGCAGATTAAAGACAGTCTCCGGGGAGCTGTTTTTT; CDR3: CASRLKTVSGELFF
size: few; D: -; J: TRBJ2-7; V: TRBV7-2; DNA: TGTGCCAGCAGCTTACGACAGGCCAACGAGCAGTACTTC; CDR3: CASSLRQANEQYF
size: -; D: TRBD1; J: TRBJ2-1; V: TRBV11-3; DNA: TGTGCCAGCAGCCGAGGGACAGGCAATGAGCAGTTCTTC; CDR3: CASSRGTGNEQFF
size: -; D: TRBD1; J: TRBJ2-1; V: TRBV19; DNA: TGTGCCAGTACCAGAGCCGGGACAGGGGGCAATGAGCAGTTCTTC; CDR3: CASTRAGTGGNEQFF
size: -; D: TRBD1; J: TRBJ1-2; V: TRBV18; DNA: TGTGCCAGCTCACCAGGACAGGGCTATGGCTACACCTTC; CDR3: CASSPGQGYGYTF
size: -; D: -; J: TRBJ1-5; V: TRBV30; DNA: TGTGCCTGGAGCTCAGGGACCGGCAATCAGCCCCAGCATTTT; CDR3: CAWSSGTGNQPQHF
size: -; D: -; J: TRBJ1-5; V: TRBV7-2; DNA: TGTGCCAGCAGCCCTTGGGGCGGGGGGCGGCAGCCCCAGCATTTT; CDR3: CASSPWGGGRQPQHF
size: -; D: TRBD1; J: TRBJ1-1; V: TRBV19; DNA: TGTGCCAGTACCCTGGACAGGGCTACTGAAGCTTTCTTT; CDR3: CASTLDRATEAFF
size: -; D: -; J: TRBJ2-5; V: TRBV21-1; DNA: TGTGCCAGCAGCAAGTCATCCAGTGTTTCGGCCCAGTACTTC; CDR3: CASSKSSSVSAQYF
size: -; D: -; J: TRBJ2-1; V: TRBV5-1; DNA: TGCGCCAGCAGCTCCTCGGACTTTGGTGAGCAGTTCTTC; CDR3: CASSSSDFGEQFF
size: -; D: -; J: TRBJ1-5; V: TRBV19; DNA: TGTGCCAGTTCCCGGGTGAGCAATCAGCCCCAGCATTTT; CDR3: CASSRVSNQPQHF
size: -; D: -; J: TRBJ1-2; V: TRBV2; DNA: TGTGCCAGCAGCGCGGGAGGAGGCGATGGCTACACCTTC; CDR3: CASSAGGGDGYTF
size: -; D: TRBD2; J: TRBJ2-1; V: TRBV5-4; DNA: TGTGCCAGCAGCTTGAGCCTAGCGGGAAATGAGCAGTTCTTC; CDR3: CASSLSLAGNEQFF
size: -; D: -; J: TRBJ1-2; V: TRBV30; DNA: TGTGCCTGGAGTGAGATCCAGGGCAGCTATGGCTACACCTTC; CDR3: CAWSEIQGSYGYTF
size: -; D: TRBD2; J: TRBJ2-1; V: TRBV11-1; DNA: TGTGCCAGCAGCTTATTCAGGACTAGTATAAATGAGCAGTTCTTC; CDR3: CASSLFRTSINEQFF
size: -; D: -; J: TRBJ2-5; V: TRBV11-3; DNA: TGTGCCAGCAGCCCCGGGGACTCCCCCCAAGAGACCCAGTACTTC; CDR3: CASSPGDSPQETQYF
size: -; D: -; J: TRBJ2-2; V: TRBV19; DNA: TGTGCCAGTAGTACCCAACAGGGAGGGACCGGGGAGCTGTTTTTT; CDR3: CASSTQQGGTGELFF
size: -; D: -; J: TRBJ2-4; V: TRBV2; DNA: TGTGCCAGCAGTGCGGAGGGAATTCAGTACTTC; CDR3: CASSAEGIQYF
size: -; D: -; J: TRBJ2-3; V: TRBV7-2; DNA: TGTGCCAGCAGCTTAGACGGCACAGATACGCAGTATTTT; CDR3: CASSLDGTDTQYF
size: -; D: -; J: TRBJ2-5; V: TRBV5-6; DNA: TGTGCCAGCAGCTTGGAGGTCTACGGGGGAGAGACCCAGTACTTC; CDR3: CASSLEVYGGETQYF
size: -; D: -; J: TRBJ2-4; V: TRBV29-1; DNA: TGCAGCGTTGGTGCAGGCAGGGACATTCAGTACTTC; CDR3: CSVGAGRDIQYF
size: -; D: -; J: TRBJ2-1; V: TRBV7-2; DNA: TGTGCCAGCAGCGCGGACGGAAGCTCCTACAATGAGCAGTTCTTC; CDR3: CASSADGSSYNEQFF
size: -; D: -; J: TRBJ2-7; V: TRBV6-6; DNA: TGTGCCAGCAGTTTGTCGGGCGTGTACGAGCAGTACTTC; CDR3: CASSLSGVYEQYF
size: -; D: TRBD2; J: TRBJ2-7; V: TRBV10-3; DNA: TGTGCCATCTGGGGAGGGGACCGCGAGCAGTACTTC; CDR3: CAIWGGDREQYF